These 2 T cell receptor beta chains originate from one sample sequenced in a study of identifying expanded T cells in peripheral blood. Here immunoSEQ multiplex PCR was the method, and the copy in TCRdb shows in-frame clones only, minus some. The profile covers about 86,000 clones, with approximately 85% appearing a single time and around 6% taken by the ten largest. Sequenced input: blood. These TCRs come from a person aged 18-70 years in good health.

The CDR3 nucleotides read TGTGCCAGCCAGCGGACGGAGAACACTGAAGCTTTCTTT. This gives the protein CASQRTENTEAFF. The gene calls are TRBV5-6 and TRBJ1-1; D ambiguous. Trimming took off 7 bases at V and 1 base at J, with 11 bases between the two ends. The CDR3 has 13 residues. Germline V gene data show CDR1 as SGHDT and CDR2 as YYEEEE.

The chain is built from TRBV2 and TRBJ2-3; D remains unclear. Germline lookup yields CDR1 SNHLY and CDR2 FYNNEI. The CDR3 is made up of 12 amino acids. The V gene lost 6 bases and the J gene lost 0 bases, with 4 bases spanning the gap. The CDR3 nucleotides are TGTGCCAGCAGGATAAGCACAGATACGCAGTATTTT. This codes for CASRISTDTQYF.